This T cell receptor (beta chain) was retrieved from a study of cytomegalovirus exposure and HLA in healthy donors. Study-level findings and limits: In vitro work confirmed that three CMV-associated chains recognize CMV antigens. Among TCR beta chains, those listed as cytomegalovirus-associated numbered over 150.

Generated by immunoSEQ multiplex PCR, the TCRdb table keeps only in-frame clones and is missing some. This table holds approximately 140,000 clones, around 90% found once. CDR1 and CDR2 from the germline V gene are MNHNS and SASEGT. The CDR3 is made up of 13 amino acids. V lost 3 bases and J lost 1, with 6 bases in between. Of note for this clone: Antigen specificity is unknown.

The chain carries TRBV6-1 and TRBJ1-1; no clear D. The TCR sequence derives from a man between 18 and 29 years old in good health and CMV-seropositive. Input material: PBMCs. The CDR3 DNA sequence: TGTGCCAGCAGTGACAGATCGAACACTGAAGCTTTCTTT. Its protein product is CASSDRSNTEAFF.